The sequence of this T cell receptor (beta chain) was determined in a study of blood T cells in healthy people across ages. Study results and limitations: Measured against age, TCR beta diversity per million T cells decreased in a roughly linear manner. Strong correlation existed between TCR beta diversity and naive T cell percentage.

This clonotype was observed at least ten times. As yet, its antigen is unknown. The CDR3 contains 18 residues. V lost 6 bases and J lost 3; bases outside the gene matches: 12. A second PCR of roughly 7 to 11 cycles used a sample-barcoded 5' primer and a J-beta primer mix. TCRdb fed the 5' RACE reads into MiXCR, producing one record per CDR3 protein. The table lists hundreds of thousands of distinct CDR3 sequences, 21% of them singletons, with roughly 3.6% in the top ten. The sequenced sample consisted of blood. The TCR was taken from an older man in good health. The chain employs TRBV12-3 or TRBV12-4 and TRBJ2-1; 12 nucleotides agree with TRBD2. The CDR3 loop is CASSRLLTSGGYYNEQFF. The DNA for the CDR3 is TGTGCCAGCAGCCGCCTGCTGACTAGCGGGGGTTACTACAATGAGCAGTTCTTC.